Presented here are 16 T cell receptor beta chains from one specimen sequenced in a study of T cell responses to AZD1222 COVID-19 vaccine. Clones were read by immunoSEQ multiplex PCR, and TCRdb kept only the in-frame ones, dropping some. The sample lists 130,000 to 150,000 clones, around 88% occurring once. Source: peripheral blood, taken on day 0 of AZD1222 vaccination. These TCRs come from an adult in good health.

The gene calls are TRBV5-6 and TRBJ1-1; TRBD1 agrees at 9 bases. This CDR3 has 13 residues. J was trimmed by 3 bases and V by 5 bases; bases with no gene match: 2. Looked up from germline, CDR1 is SGHDT and CDR2 is YYEEEE. CDR3 amino acids: CASRRTGDTEAFF. CDR3 bases: TGTGCCAGCAGAAGGACAGGGGACACTGAAGCTTTCTTT.

This clone has a single count. The V gene is TRBV9, the J gene TRBJ1-3, with D unclear. V shed 4 bases and J shed 4 bases, with 15 bases lying between them. The CDR3 spans 15 residues. Germline V gene lookup returns CDR1 SGDLS and CDR2 YYNGEE. DNA of the CDR3: TGTGCCAGCAGCCCAAATCAGTCCCCCGGAAACACCATATATTTT. This encodes CASSPNQSPGNTIYF.

The chain links TRBV6-1 to TRBJ2-7, with D hard to call. Germline V lookup: CDR1 MNHNS, CDR2 SASEGT. V shed 0 bases and J shed 3 bases, with 6 bases lying between them. The CDR3 covers 13 residues. As DNA, the CDR3 is TGTGCCAGCAGTGAAGCGTCCCTCTACGAGCAGTACTTC. Encoded protein: CASSEASLYEQYF.

As DNA, the CDR3 is TGTGCCAGCAGCTGGGGACTTGGCAATGAGCAGTTCTTC. Translating it yields CASSWGLGNEQFF. The chain combines TRBV5-4 with TRBJ2-1, with a possible D match to TRBD2 (6 bases). Germline V gene sequence: CDR1 SGHNT, CDR2 YYREEE (reference sequence). Trimming cost V 3 bases and J 6 bases, with 10 bases left between them. The CDR3 has 13 amino acids.

The V gene is TRBV4-2, the J gene TRBJ2-7; 7 nucleotides align to TRBD1. V lost 3 bases and J lost 4; bases outside the gene matches: 15. CDR3 size: 17 residues. Germline values: CDR1 LGHNA, CDR2 YNFKEQ. The CDR3: CASSHQKAGTAKYEQYF. The CDR3 region has the DNA TGTGCCAGCAGCCACCAAAAGGCCGGGACAGCGAAGTACGAGCAGTACTTC.

V and J are TRBV5-6 and TRBJ1-5; 9 bases fit TRBD1. The CDR3 covers 14 residues. V lost 3 bases to trimming and J lost 4 bases; unmatched junction nucleotides: 2. Germline assignment: CDR1 SGHDT and CDR2 YYEEEE. As DNA, the CDR3 is TGTGCCAGCAGCTCCGGACAGGGGAATCAGCCCCAGCATTTT. Its translation: CASSSGQGNQPQHF.

The genes are TRBV5-1 and TRBJ1-1, with D hard to call. This CDR3 has 13 amino acids. The ends were cut back, 0 bases at V and 11 bases at J, with 14 bases in the middle. Germline V gene sequence: CDR1 SGHRS, CDR2 YFSETQ. The CDR3 loop reads CASSLVGSHDAFF. CDR3 DNA sequence: TGCGCCAGCAGCTTGGTGGGGAGCCATGACGCTTTCTTT.

This chain uses TRBV7-2 with TRBJ1-1; no definite D call. The V gene lost 3 bases and the J gene lost 4 bases, with 3 bases spanning the gap. Germline assignment: CDR1 SGHTA and CDR2 FQGNSA. The CDR3 consists of 11 residues. CDR3 coding DNA: TGTGCCAGCAGCTTTCCCACTGAAGCTTTCTTT. Residues: CASSFPTEAFF. The variable domain in full, with the rest retrieved from reference TRBV7-2 and TRBJ1-1, is GAGVSQSPSNKVTEKGKDVELRCDPISGHTALYWYRQSLGQGLEFLIYFQGNSAPDKSGLPSDRFSAERTGGSVSTLTIQRTQQEDSAVYLCASSFPTEAFFGQGTRLTVV.

The chain carries TRBV5-1 and TRBJ1-1; D not resolved. CDR1 SGHRS and CDR2 YFSETQ come from the germline V gene. Deletions cut 0 bases from V and 1 base from J, with 7 bases between. The CDR3 runs 14 residues. The CDR3 here is CASSLDSANTEAFF. The CDR3 nucleotides read TGCGCCAGCAGCTTGGACTCCGCGAACACTGAAGCTTTCTTT.

The chain combines TRBV25-1 with TRBJ1-5; the D is unclear. The CDR3 covers 14 residues. The V and J ends lost 4 bases and 3 bases respectively, with 10 bases between them. The germline gives CDR1 MGHDK, CDR2 SYGVNS. CDR3 amino acids: CASSGGGTNQPQHF. The DNA of the CDR3 is TGTGCCAGCAGTGGAGGCGGAACCAATCAGCCCCAGCATTTT.

The rearrangement joins TRBV7-6 to TRBJ2-3; TRBD1 matches at 10 bases. V was pared by 5 bases and J by 5 bases, with 13 bases of the junction left unmatched. This CDR3 has 17 residues. Germline V gene sequence: CDR1 SGHVS, CDR2 FNYEAQ. The CDR3 coding sequence is TGTGCCAGCAGCACCCTCACCGGGACAGGGGAGAGAGATACGCAGTATTTT. This encodes CASSTLTGTGERDTQYF.

This clone appeared a single time. The chain uses TRBV29-1 and TRBJ2-7; D tentatively fits TRBD1 or TRBD2 (5 bases each). Trimming left V 1 base short and J 7 bases short, with 17 bases between. This CDR3 region has 14 residues. The germline V gene has CDR1 SQVTM and CDR2 ANQGSEA. The DNA of the CDR3 is TGCAGCGTTGAAGCAGGGCAGGGAGCCGGGGAGCAGTACTTC. Its translation is CSVEAGQGAGEQYF.

The V and J genes are TRBV11-3 and TRBJ2-1; the D gene is possibly TRBD2 (6 bases). Deletions cut 5 bases from V and 9 bases from J, with 20 bases between. The germline CDR1 and CDR2 sequences are SGHNT and YENEEA. This CDR3 is built from 15 residues. CDR3 DNA sequence: TGTGCCAGCAGCCCGGACATGGGGTGGAGGGGTGAGCAGTTCTTC. Its protein is CASSPDMGWRGEQFF.

The chain carries TRBV19 and TRBJ1-2, with D unclear. Trimming removed 3 bases from V and 4 bases from J, with 12 bases in between. Germline V gene lookup returns CDR1 LNHDA and CDR2 SQIVND (reference sequence). This CDR3 contains 14 residues. The CDR3 reads CASSIPTMSYGYTF. Here the CDR3 DNA reads TGTGCCAGTAGTATCCCTACAATGTCCTATGGCTACACCTTC.

The chain couples TRBV6-5 to TRBJ1-6; D is unclear. Germline V gene data show CDR1 as MNHEY and CDR2 as SVGAGI. This CDR3 comprises 12 residues. Trimming stripped 2 bases from V and 9 bases from J, with 5 bases between. The CDR3 loop reads CASSYVGSPLHF. CDR3 DNA sequence: TGTGCCAGCAGTTACGTGGGTTCACCCCTCCACTTT.

The genes are TRBV11-3 and TRBJ1-3; 8 positions agree with TRBD1. The V segment lost 5 bases and the J segment 3 bases; nucleotides outside the gene matches: 9. The V gene's germline CDR1 is SGHNT and CDR2 YENEEA. The CDR3 runs to 16 residues. The CDR3 region is CASSPKDRVVGNTIYF. For the CDR3, the DNA is TGTGCCAGCAGCCCCAAGGACAGGGTTGTTGGAAACACCATATATTTT.